This T cell receptor (beta chain) was recovered during a study of cytomegalovirus exposure and HLA in healthy donors. Study as a whole: An earlier analysis identified 120 million or so unique TCR beta sequences in 150 million to 200 million T cells. Membership in the Caucasian-associated ancestry cluster was found for around 81% of roughly 400 genotyped donors.

Findings and caveats of the study: The study recorded around 160 TCR beta chains that were cytomegalovirus-associated. With high specificity and sensitivity, the classifier reportedly diagnosed cytomegalovirus status.

V lost 5 bases to trimming and J lost 2 bases, with 13 bases between them. The CDR3 sequence is 14 residues long. Germline CDR1 reads SNHLY; CDR2 reads FYNNEI. PCR amplification relied on 60 Vbeta primers (plus 13 Jbeta primers). Only in-frame clones appear in the TCRdb table, and some are missing; sequencing was by immunoSEQ multiplex PCR. The repertoire holds roughly 130,000 clones, with less than 85% as singletons. A note on this clone: Its target is unknown.

This sequence originates from a woman aged 50 to 60 in good health and CMV-seropositive. Sequenced: PBMCs. This chain joins TRBV2 and TRBJ2-7; D might be TRBD1 (5 bases). This chain's CDR3 is CASSPAGLPYEQYF. CDR3 sequence (DNA): TGTGCCAGCAGTCCGGCAGGGCTCCCCTACGAGCAGTACTTC.